Shown below are 32 T cell receptor beta chains from a single sample sequenced in a study of blood T cell repertoires in COVID-19 (dated by TCRdb to between 2020 and 2021). Library construction relied on the immunoSEQ multiplex PCR assay. The table was pulled from immuneACCESS by TCRdb, which kept in-frame rearrangements only. Such tables lose some clones; where checked, under half of the loss comes from unresolved V genes, and the rest has no known cause. The sample table records about 260,000 clones; roughly 88% of these occur just once. The ten most abundant clones make up more than 8.5% of the sample. Sequenced sample: peripheral blood. The source of these receptors is a woman aged 70-85 years with COVID-19, enrolled during active disease.

The J gene is TRBJ2-7, the V gene TRBV4-1, with D tentatively TRBD2 (7 bases). Germline lookup yields CDR1 MGHRA and CDR2 YSYEKL. With 2 bases removed from V and 2 bases from J, the gap between germline ends came to 13 bases. This CDR3 has 15 residues. The CDR3 here is CASSQQGRGAYEQYF. The CDR3 DNA reads as TGCGCCAGCAGCCAACAAGGGAGGGGGGCCTACGAGCAGTACTTC.

This chain links TRBV5-1 with TRBJ2-2; 12 bases agree with TRBD2. CDR1 is SGHRS, CDR2 YFSETQ, per germline. The CDR3 length is 17 residues. V trimming: 4 bases; J trimming: 1 base; junction bases outside the gene matches: 5. The CDR3 DNA is TGCGCCAGCAGCCATCCGGGACTAGCGGGGAACACCGGGGAGCTGTTTTTT. This codes for CASSHPGLAGNTGELFF.

The chain employs TRBV29-1 and TRBJ1-1, with 9 positions matching TRBD1. CDR3 size: 14 residues. Germline V CDR1 and CDR2: SQVTM, ANQGSEA. The V segment lost 4 bases and the J segment 1 base; nucleotides outside the gene matches: 4. This chain's CDR3 is CSVVTGGANTEAFF. The CDR3 DNA is TGCAGCGTTGTAACAGGGGGCGCGAACACTGAAGCTTTCTTT.

The V call is TRBV4-2, the J call TRBJ1-3; maybe TRBD1 (5 bases). This CDR3 region has 16 residues. V lost 0 bases and J 0 bases, leaving 9 bases between the germline ends. Germline values: CDR1 LGHNA, CDR2 YNFKEQ. CDR3 bases: TGTGCCAGCAGCCAAGAACAGGATTTCTCTGGAAACACCATATATTTT. Translating it yields CASSQEQDFSGNTIYF.

The J gene is TRBJ2-7, the V gene TRBV5-4; weak D call: TRBD1 (5 bases). The CDR3 loop spans 13 amino acids. Per the germline V gene, CDR1 is SGHNT and CDR2 is YYREEE (reference sequence). V was cut by 1 base and J by 5 bases, with 10 bases left in between. CDR3 residues: CASSLQGANEQYF. CDR3 bases: TGTGCCAGCAGCTTGCAAGGGGCCAACGAGCAGTACTTC.

The V and J genes are TRBV3-1 (or the pseudogene TRBV3-2) and TRBJ1-1; D is ambiguous. CDR3 size: 14 residues. CDR1 is LGHDT and CDR2 is YNNKEL in the germline V gene (reference sequence). V lost 4 bases, J lost 2 bases, and 11 bases lay in between. The chain's CDR3 is CASSPLGSNTEAFF. The CDR3 region has the DNA TGTGCCAGCAGCCCCCTAGGCAGCAACACTGAAGCTTTCTTT.

This clone appeared once. CDR3 amino acids: CATSMGDYGYTF. CDR3 bases: TGTGCCACCTCTATGGGCGACTATGGCTACACCTTC. V gene TRBV28 combines with J gene TRBJ1-2; no firm D call. Trimming took 10 bases from V and 3 from J, leaving 12 bases between them. Germline CDR1 and CDR2: MDHEN and SYDVKM. The length of the CDR3 is 12 residues.

This clone came up a few times. The chain couples TRBV29-1 to TRBJ2-2; a possible D gene is TRBD1 (6 bases). The CDR3 is 14 residues long. The germline CDR1 and CDR2 sequences are SQVTM and ANQGSEA. Trimming left V 5 bases short and J 0 bases short, with 10 bases between. The CDR3 DNA sequence: TGCAGCGTTCGGGACAAATCGAACACCGGGGAGCTGTTTTTT. Translating it yields CSVRDKSNTGELFF.

A single count supports this clone. The chain employs TRBV7-2 and TRBJ1-5, with 7 bases fitting TRBD1. The V gene's germline CDR1 is SGHTA and CDR2 FQGNSA. V trimming: 5 bases; J trimming: 5 bases; junction bases outside the gene matches: 3. The CDR3 is 13 amino acids. Here the CDR3 reads CASSPGGYQPQHF. The CDR3 bases are TGTGCCAGCAGCCCAGGGGGGTATCAGCCCCAGCATTTT.

This clone was picked up a small number of times. V and J are TRBV4-2 and TRBJ2-3; 12 nucleotides line up with TRBD2. The trim removed 4 bases at V and 4 bases at J, leaving 3 bases unmatched. Germline V gives CDR1 LGHNA, CDR2 YNFKEQ. The CDR3 runs to 15 residues. CDR3 coding DNA: TGTGCCAGCAGCCTGACTAGCGGGAGACCAGATACGCAGTATTTT. Translated, it gives CASSLTSGRPDTQYF.

This clone was recorded once. This rearrangement joins TRBV19 to TRBJ2-7, with TRBD1 as a possible D gene (5 bases). CDR3 length: 15 amino acids. CDR1 and CDR2 from the germline V gene are LNHDA and SQIVND (reference sequence). V lost 6 bases to trimming and J lost 7 bases, with 22 bases between them. CDR3 DNA: TGTGCCAGTAGCCCGTTTAATCAGGGAACGGAAGAGCAGTACTTC. Translation: CASSPFNQGTEEQYF.

This chain joins TRBV27 and TRBJ2-1; 8 bases map to TRBD1. The CDR3 runs to 15 residues. V trimming: 3 bases; J trimming: 7 bases; junction bases outside the gene matches: 8. Germline CDR1 and CDR2: MNHEY and SMNVEV (reference sequence). CDR3 residues: CASSFRGQTRNEQFF. The CDR3 region has the DNA TGTGCCAGCAGTTTCAGGGGGCAAACGAGAAATGAGCAGTTCTTC.

The chain has TRBV28 and TRBJ1-2, with 7 bases aligning to TRBD1. The CDR3 totals 13 residues. The junction had 3 bases not matched to a gene; V was cut back by 4 bases and J by 4 bases. Per the germline V gene, CDR1 is MDHEN and CDR2 is SYDVKM. The CDR3 coding sequence is TGTGCCAGCAGTTCCGGGACAGTCTATGGCTACACCTTC. This gives the protein CASSSGTVYGYTF.

This chain connects TRBV5-1 to TRBJ2-4, with D possibly being TRBD1 (5 bases). The V gene's germline CDR1 is SGHRS and CDR2 YFSETQ. Deletions cut 0 bases from V and 7 bases from J, with 11 bases between. The CDR3 has 14 amino acids. This CDR3 is CASSLDRSRNIQYF. CDR3 DNA sequence: TGCGCCAGCAGCTTGGACAGGAGCAGGAACATTCAGTACTTC. The entire variable domain, with the rest obtained from reference TRBV5-1 and TRBJ2-4, is as follows: KAGVTQTPRYLIKTRGQQVTLSCSPISGHRSVSWYQQTPGQGLQFLFEYFSETQRNKGNFPGRFSGRQFSNSRSEMNVSTLELGDSALYLCASSLDRSRNIQYFGAGTRLSVL.

V usage is TRBV19 and J usage is TRBJ2-6, with D unresolved. The V gene lost 4 bases and the J gene lost 4 bases, with 14 bases spanning the gap. The CDR3 has 16 amino acids. Germline V gives CDR1 LNHDA, CDR2 SQIVND (reference sequence). The CDR3 nucleotides read TGTGCCAGTAGTACCCCCCAGGTTTCCGGGGCCAACGTCCTGACTTTC. Translated: CASSTPQVSGANVLTF.

This clone has just a few counts. The V gene is TRBV29-1, the J gene TRBJ1-1; tentatively, D is TRBD1 (6 bases). The length of the CDR3 is 12 residues. V lost 4 bases to trimming and J lost 3 bases, with 9 bases between them. Germline CDR1 SQVTM, CDR2 ANQGSEA. The CDR3 region has the DNA TGCAGCGTTGGGGACACCTACACTGAAGCTTTCTTT. Its translation is CSVGDTYTEAFF.

The chain uses TRBV20-1 and TRBJ2-2; D is ambiguous. The CDR3 runs to 11 residues. The germline V and J ends were trimmed by 6 bases and 4 bases, with 6 bases remaining between them. The germline CDR1 and CDR2 sequences are DFQATT and SNEGSKA (reference sequence). This CDR3 reads CSAAFTGELFF. The CDR3, as DNA: TGCAGTGCAGCCTTCACCGGGGAGCTGTTTTTT.

This clone has a single count. The chain combines TRBV11-1 with TRBJ1-1; D perhaps matches TRBD1 (6 bases). Trimming shortened V by 2 bases and J by 3 bases, and 10 bases separated the two germline ends. CDR1 is SGHAT and CDR2 is FQDESV in the germline V gene (reference sequence). The CDR3 spans 14 residues. The CDR3 protein is CASSLYGGHTEAFF. For the CDR3, the DNA is TGTGCCAGCAGCTTATACGGGGGGCACACTGAAGCTTTCTTT.

The V and J genes are TRBV5-1 and TRBJ2-7; a weak D match, TRBD2 (5 bases). Deletions cut 0 bases from V and 4 bases from J, with 17 bases between. Germline CDR1 SGHRS, CDR2 YFSETQ. CDR3 length equals 16 residues. Here the CDR3 DNA reads TGCGCCAGCAGCTTGGGGGGAGTAGCCCCCCAGTACGAGCAGTACTTC. It codes for CASSLGGVAPQYEQYF.

The CDR3 sequence: CASSLTVTYDEQYF. For the CDR3, the DNA is TGTGCCAGCAGTCTGACAGTCACCTACGACGAGCAGTACTTC. This chain uses TRBV6-5 with TRBJ2-7, with D possibly being TRBD1 (5 bases). With 5 bases removed from V and 5 bases from J, the gap between germline ends came to 16 bases. The CDR3 runs to 14 residues. Per germline, CDR1 MNHEY and CDR2 SVGAGI.

For this clone: Other DNA sequences in this sample translate to the same CDR3. The V gene is TRBV30, the J gene TRBJ1-5, with 9 bases fitting TRBD1. Germline V CDR1 and CDR2: GTSNPN, SVGIG (reference sequence). CDR3 length: 13 residues. Trimming took 5 bases from V and 4 from J; bases not matched to a gene: 3. For the CDR3, the DNA is TGTGCCTGGGGTGGACAGGGGAATCAGCCCCAGCATTTT. Its protein is CAWGGQGNQPQHF.

In its sample, this clone was seen once. V and J are TRBV6-5 and TRBJ2-1; tentative D call: TRBD2 (5 bases). V gave up 6 bases and J gave up 3 bases, with 12 bases separating them. The CDR3 is 14 residues long. Germline CDR1 is MNHEY and CDR2 is SVGAGI. CDR3 in DNA: TGTGCCAGCAGCCGAGGACTGGACTACAATGAGCAGTTCTTC. Its protein is CASSRGLDYNEQFF.

The chain couples TRBV5-1 to TRBJ2-7, with TRBD2 matching over 10 bases. The V and J ends lost 3 bases and 2 bases, in that order; junction bases with no gene match: 8. This CDR3 is 16 amino acids long. Germline-derived CDR1 and CDR2 are SGHRS and YFSETQ. CDR3 sequence: CASSSIAGGATYEQYF. The CDR3 bases are TGCGCCAGCAGCTCCATAGCGGGAGGCGCCACCTACGAGCAGTACTTC.

The chain recombines TRBV9 with TRBJ2-7, with 9 bases identical to TRBD2. J was trimmed by 1 base and V by 3 bases; bases with no gene match: 8. The CDR3 contains 16 residues. Germline V gene lookup returns CDR1 SGDLS and CDR2 YYNGEE. CDR3 bases: TGTGCCAGCAGCGCCTTTAGCGGGAGAGGGTCCTACGAGCAGTACTTC. It yields the protein CASSAFSGRGSYEQYF.

This sequence joins TRBV11-3 and TRBJ2-1; the match to TRBD2 covers 8 bases. J was trimmed by 2 bases and V by 4 bases; bases with no gene match: 7. Germline V gene data show CDR1 as SGHNT and CDR2 as YENEEA. The CDR3 is 16 residues long. CDR3 bases: TGTGCCAGCAGCTCCCGGACTAGCCCCCCCTACAATGAGCAGTTCTTC. Its protein product is CASSSRTSPPYNEQFF. Full variable domain (remainder filled in from reference TRBV11-3 and TRBJ2-1): EAGVVQSPRYKIIEKKQPVAFWCNPISGHNTLYWYLQNLGQGPELLIRYENEEAVDDSQLPKDRFSAERLKGVDSTLKIQPAELGDSAVYLCASSSRTSPPYNEQFFGPGTRLTVL.

The V gene is TRBV28, the J gene TRBJ1-2; D call uncertain. The germline gives CDR1 MDHEN, CDR2 SYDVKM. The CDR3 consists of 13 residues. V shed 10 bases and J shed 4 bases, with 16 bases lying between them. CDR3 amino acids: CATSPPSVYGYTF. Written as DNA, the CDR3 is TGTGCCACCTCCCCCCCGTCGGTCTATGGCTACACCTTC.

This chain uses TRBV28 with TRBJ1-1, with TRBD1 as a possible D gene (5 bases). The germline V gene has CDR1 MDHEN and CDR2 SYDVKM. The CDR3 covers 13 residues. V lost 6 bases, J lost 2 bases, and 10 bases lay in between. CDR3 loop: CASRLTDNTEAFF. CDR3 nucleotides: TGTGCCAGCAGACTGACAGATAACACTGAAGCTTTCTTT.

This clone was observed a few times. The genes are TRBV5-6 and TRBJ2-1; D ambiguous. CDR1 is SGHDT and CDR2 is YYEEEE in the germline V gene. This CDR3 is 14 amino acids long. Trimming removed 0 bases from V and 7 bases from J, with 11 bases in between. CDR3 DNA sequence: TGTGCCAGCAGCTTGGGTTCTTACGGGAATGAGCAGTTCTTC. Its protein is CASSLGSYGNEQFF.

The V and J genes are TRBV29-1 and TRBJ1-2; D remains ambiguous. The germline V gene has CDR1 SQVTM and CDR2 ANQGSEA. V gave up 7 bases and J gave up 0 bases, with 9 bases separating them. The CDR3 sequence is 12 residues long. The CDR3: CSGLIANYGYTF. The CDR3 region has the DNA TGCAGCGGCCTGATAGCTAACTATGGCTACACCTTC.

This rearrangement joins TRBV18 to TRBJ1-2; D is unresolved. The ends were cut back, 4 bases at V and 0 bases at J, with 15 bases in the middle. Germline lookup yields CDR1 KGHSH and CDR2 LQKENI. CDR3 length: 16 residues. The CDR3 spells CASSLGGGNSNYGYTF. The CDR3 nucleotides read TGTGCCAGCTCACTCGGTGGCGGGAACTCTAACTATGGCTACACCTTC.

The chain uses TRBV30 and TRBJ1-4; 11 bases agree with TRBD1. CDR1 is GTSNPN, CDR2 SVGIG, per germline (reference sequence). The CDR3 extends over 14 amino acids. Losses at the gene ends were 7 bases for V and 3 bases for J; bases not matched to a gene: 4. The CDR3 nucleotides are TGTGCCTCTGGACAGGGGGCAGCTAATGAAAAACTGTTTTTT. Its protein product is CASGQGAANEKLFF.

The chain links TRBV2 to TRBJ2-5; no reliable D call. The CDR3 runs to 12 residues. The ends were cut back, 0 bases at V and 6 bases at J, with 5 bases in the middle. CDR1 is SNHLY and CDR2 is FYNNEI in the germline V gene. The DNA for the CDR3 is TGTGCCAGCAGTGAAGCGCTACAGACCCAGTACTTC. Residues: CASSEALQTQYF.